A single sample is the source of the 4 T cell receptor beta chains below, sequenced in a study of blood T cell repertoires in COVID-19. Clones were sequenced by immunoSEQ multiplex PCR, and TCRdb holds only the in-frame ones, with some missing. Here the sample spans approximately 300,000 clones, around 90% being singletons. Sequenced input: PBMCs or T cells enriched from blood (not recorded which). The receptors derive from a man aged 55 to 70 who had recovered from COVID-19.

This clone was observed a handful of times. The chain joins TRBV7-3 to TRBJ2-1; 8 bases map to TRBD1. The CDR3 contains 13 residues. J was trimmed by 6 bases and V by 7 bases; bases with no gene match: 5. The germline CDR1 and CDR2 sequences are SGHTA and FQGTGA. The CDR3 loop is CASTTGQGNEQFF. CDR3 nucleotides: TGTGCCAGCACCACCGGACAGGGCAATGAGCAGTTCTTC.

V usage is TRBV9 and J usage is TRBJ1-1, with unresolved D. Per germline, CDR1 SGDLS and CDR2 YYNGEE. Trimming took off 0 bases at V and 3 bases at J, with 6 bases between the two ends. CDR3 length equals 13 residues. This CDR3 is CASSVVTHTEAFF. The CDR3 bases are TGTGCCAGCAGCGTAGTAACACACACTGAAGCTTTCTTT.

This sequence joins TRBV5-1 and TRBJ1-2; the match to TRBD1 covers 7 bases. This CDR3 has 17 residues. Trimming at V came to 0 bases and at J to 4 bases, leaving 12 bases not matched to a gene. Germline CDR1 is SGHRS and CDR2 is YFSETQ. In DNA form, the CDR3 reads TGCGCCAGCAGCTTGGCCGTGACAGGGACCCCAATCTATGGCTACACCTTC. Its translation: CASSLAVTGTPIYGYTF.

The chain couples TRBV4-2 to TRBJ1-4; no firm D call. Germline lookup yields CDR1 LGHNA and CDR2 YNFKEQ. The CDR3 sequence is 15 residues long. V was shortened by 1 base and J by 10 bases, with 16 bases between the two germline ends. Written as DNA, the CDR3 is TGTGCCAGCAGCCAAGTCGTCACAGTCTCCGGAAAACTGTTTTTT. Its protein product is CASSQVVTVSGKLFF.